The clone carrying this TCR beta chain turned up a few times. Its antigen is not identified. Germline V gene sequence: CDR1 MDHEN, CDR2 SYDVKM. The CDR3 covers 13 residues. Between the trimmed V and J ends, which lost 2 bases and 4 bases, there was a span of 6 bases. Specified time point: week 23, last vaccination. The content of each vaccine dose was 300 ug of mutant IDH1 20-mer peptide, and topical imiquimod accompanied it. The sample belongs to a study of a mutant IDH1 vaccine in newly diagnosed glioma. Measured with immunoSEQ multiplex PCR; TCRdb has only the in-frame clones, and not every one. The sample consists of roughly 30,000 clones, around 89% of them appearing once.

The specimen comprised PBMCs, sampled from a glioma patient whose treatment included an IDH1 peptide vaccine. The J gene is TRBJ1-3, the V gene TRBV28; D gene ambiguous. The TCR was taken from a middle-aged man with glioma. The CDR3 spells CASSLTYGNTIYF. CDR3 DNA sequence: TGTGCCAGCAGTTTAACGTACGGAAACACCATATATTTT.